These 18 T cell receptor beta chains share one sample of origin, sequenced in a study of blood T cells in healthy people across ages. Primers used in a second PCR of roughly 6 to 11 cycles were a sample-barcoded 5' primer and a J-beta primer mix. TCRdb independently ran MiXCR on the 5' RACE reads; one entry per CDR3 protein. This table has some 1.8 million distinct CDR3 sequences, 39% appearing once. The sample was blood. All receptors derive from a human donor in good health.

Details on this clonotype: A much larger clone lies one base from this, so it may be a read error. This chain uses TRBV13 with TRBJ1-2; D remains unclear. The CDR3 contains 13 residues. Germline V lookup: CDR1 PRHDT, CDR2 FYEKMQ (reference sequence). CDR3 protein: CVSSLLRGYGYTF. In nucleotides, the CDR3 is TGTGTCAGCAGCTTACTTAGAGGCTATGGCTACACCTTC. The complete variable domain, with remaining parts taken from reference TRBV13 and TRBJ1-2, reads AAGVIQSPRHLIKEKRETATLKCYPIPRHDTVYWYQQGPGQDPQFLISFYEKMQSDKGSIPDRFSAQQFSDYHSELNMSSLELGDSALYFCVSSLLRGYGYTFGSGTRLTVV.

The table lists this clonotype with many counts. J is TRBJ2-7 and V is TRBV29-1; TRBD1 agrees at 9 bases. Germline V gives CDR1 SQVTM, CDR2 ANQGSEA. The CDR3 consists of 13 residues. Unmatched junction bases numbered 4, after V lost 4 bases and J lost 3 bases. DNA for the CDR3: TGCAGCGTTGTGTTGGGACAGGGCTACGAGCAGTACTTC. It specifies CSVVLGQGYEQYF.

This clonotype was seen a handful of times. This chain uses TRBV20-1 with TRBJ2-7, with 7 bases matching TRBD1. Losses at the gene ends were 6 bases for V and 2 bases for J; bases not matched to a gene: 16. The CDR3 is made up of 16 amino acids. Germline CDR1 DFQATT, CDR2 SNEGSKA (reference sequence). CDR3: CSAGKGDSPYPYEQYF. The CDR3 coding sequence is TGCAGTGCGGGTAAGGGGGACAGCCCTTACCCCTACGAGCAGTACTTC.

The chain carries TRBV4-3 and TRBJ2-3; TRBD2 matches at 10 bases. V gave up 0 bases and J gave up 5 bases; unmatched junction bases: 5. From germline, CDR1 is LGHNA and CDR2 YSLEER. This CDR3 has 16 residues. The CDR3 is CASSQEILAGKDTQYF. In DNA, the CDR3 is TGCGCCAGCAGCCAAGAAATACTAGCGGGGAAAGATACGCAGTATTTT.

In this sample, this clonotype turned up a few times. The rearrangement uses TRBV7-2 and TRBJ1-5, with a weak D call TRBD1 (5 bases). Trimming took 5 bases from V and 6 from J, leaving 11 bases between them. The CDR3 loop spans 13 amino acids. Germline-derived CDR1 and CDR2 are SGHTA and FQGNSA. The CDR3 bases are TGTGCCAGCAGCACCCCGGGGCGTCAGCCCCAGCATTTT. Its protein is CASSTPGRQPQHF.

In its sample, this clonotype was seen a few times. The chain combines TRBV21-1 with TRBJ1-2; TRBD1 reflects the table's D call only, with no check against the DNA. TRBV21-1 is a known pseudogene. This CDR3 region has 22 residues. The CDR3 protein is CASSKGLQARNPGRGELVSYTF. In DNA form, the CDR3 reads TGTGCCAGCAGCAAGGGACTTCAGGCCCGGAACCCGGGACGGGGGGAATTAGTCTCCTACACCTTC.

This chain uses TRBV7-8 with TRBJ2-5; D might be TRBD1 or TRBD2, each matching 6 bases. The CDR3 runs 16 residues. V was trimmed by 2 bases and J by 5 bases, leaving 18 bases between them. Germline V gene data show CDR1 as SGHVS and CDR2 as FQNEAQ. CDR3 DNA: TGTGCCAGCAGCTTACTGGGGGGCGCGATGGGGGAGACCCAGTACTTC. It codes for CASSLLGGAMGETQYF. The full variable domain, with the rest looked up from reference TRBV7-8 and TRBJ2-5, is GAGVSQSPRYKVAKRGQDVALRCDPISGHVSLFWYQQALGQGPEFLTYFQNEAQLDKSGLPSDRFFAERPEGSVSTLKIQRTQQEDSAVYLCASSLLGGAMGETQYFGPGTRLLVL.

The chain recombines TRBV2 with TRBJ2-2; the match to TRBD1 covers 10 bases. Per the germline V gene, CDR1 is SNHLY and CDR2 is FYNNEI. This CDR3 comprises 14 residues. V dropped 6 bases and J dropped 6; count of bases not matched to a gene: 4. CDR3 coding DNA: TGTGCCAGCAGGACAGGGGGCCTTCCCGGGGAGCTGTTTTTT. Protein product: CASRTGGLPGELFF.

This clonotype turned up a few times. J is TRBJ1-4 and V is TRBV12-3 or TRBV12-4, with D perhaps TRBD1 (5 bases). The CDR3 totals 14 residues. V was clipped by 5 bases and J by 7 bases, with 14 bases between them. CDR3 protein: CASSRGPSSEKLFF. CDR3 nucleotides: TGTGCCAGCAGTAGGGGACCTAGCAGTGAAAAACTGTTTTTT.

This clonotype was counted between two and nine times. V usage is TRBV25-1 and J usage is TRBJ2-6; possibly TRBD1 for D (5 bases). The length of the CDR3 is 15 residues. CDR1 and CDR2 (germline): MGHDK, SYGVNS. Between the trimmed V and J ends, which lost 2 bases and 1 base, there was a span of 6 bases. The CDR3 DNA reads TGTGCCAGCAGTGAAGGGGCGTCTGGGGCCAACGTCCTGACTTTC. Protein sequence: CASSEGASGANVLTF.

The chain joins TRBV10-3 to TRBJ1-2; weak D call: TRBD1 (6 bases). Trimming left V 6 bases short and J 7 bases short, with 24 bases between. This CDR3 spans 16 amino acids. CDR1 and CDR2 from the germline V gene are ENHRY and SYGVKD. CDR3 nucleotides: TGTGCCATCAGACGGTGGACAGTAAGAGCCTATGGTGGCTACACCTTC. Protein: CAIRRWTVRAYGGYTF.

This chain links TRBV30 with TRBJ2-1; maybe TRBD2 (7 bases). V was trimmed by 0 bases and J by 13 bases, leaving 16 bases between them. The CDR3 runs 13 residues. Per germline, CDR1 GTSNPN and CDR2 SVGIG (reference sequence). CDR3 sequence reads: CAWSVRGGNLQFF. CDR3 coding DNA: TGTGCCTGGAGTGTAAGGGGGGGCAACCTACAGTTCTTC.

The DNA for the CDR3 is TGTGCCAGCAGAAGACCGGGACATTCGGGGACTGAAGCTTTCTTT. This encodes CASRRPGHSGTEAFF. The chain couples TRBV6-5 to TRBJ1-1; weak D call: TRBD1 (6 bases). CDR3 length: 15 amino acids. V lost 6 bases and J lost 5, with 19 bases in between. CDR1 MNHEY and CDR2 SVGAGI come from the germline V gene.

The rearrangement links TRBV29-1 to TRBJ1-2; 9 bases fit TRBD1. Germline V gene data show CDR1 as SQVTM and CDR2 as ANQGSEA. This CDR3 contains 14 residues. Trimming at V came to 7 bases and at J to 4 bases, leaving 10 bases not matched to a gene. CDR3 amino acids: CSAITGTGSYGYTF. CDR3 in DNA: TGCAGCGCCATAACCGGGACAGGGTCCTATGGCTACACCTTC.

This clonotype has ten or more counts. V is TRBV29-1 and J is TRBJ2-6; D remains unclear. Germline assignment: CDR1 SQVTM and CDR2 ANQGSEA. With 7 bases removed from V and 0 bases from J, the gap between germline ends came to 16 bases. The CDR3 has 16 amino acids. CDR3 protein: CSANSCLHSGANVLTF. The DNA for the CDR3 is TGCAGCGCAAACTCATGTCTGCACTCTGGGGCCAACGTCCTGACTTTC.

The V and J genes are TRBV7-3 and TRBJ1-2; D may be TRBD1 (5 bases). The CDR3 spans 15 residues. The germline V gene has CDR1 SGHTA and CDR2 FQGTGA. V dropped 9 bases and J dropped 0 bases, with 17 bases sitting between them. The CDR3 sequence is CARAGPTITNYGYTF. CDR3 in DNA: TGTGCCAGGGCGGGGCCCACGATCACTAACTATGGCTACACCTTC.

The V and J genes are TRBV18 and TRBJ1-2, with TRBD1 identical over 10 bases. The CDR3 is 17 residues long. V shed 3 bases, J shed 3 bases, and the junction held 10 bases outside the gene matches. The germline V gene encodes CDR1 KGHSH and CDR2 LQKENI. This CDR3 reads CASSPRGSGTGDYGYTF. Here the CDR3 DNA reads TGTGCCAGCTCACCGAGAGGGTCTGGGACAGGGGACTATGGCTACACCTTC.

Worth noting for this clonotype: The CDR3 carries no conserved terminal phenylalanine or tryptophan, so it likely arises from a read error. This chain connects TRBV5-1 to TRBJ2-2; D uncertain. The CDR3 runs 15 residues. In germline, CDR1 is SGHRS, CDR2 YFSETQ. Trimming cost V 4 bases and J 3 bases, with 13 bases left between them. The CDR3 DNA sequence: TGCGCCAGCAGCCCTCAAGGGAAGGACACCGGGGAGCTGTTTCTT. Amino acids: CASSPQGKDTGELFL.